The 26 T cell receptor beta chains listed next were all sequenced from one sample in a study of blood T cell repertoires in COVID-19. Sequencing was performed with immunoSEQ multiplex PCR; in TCRdb, only in-frame clones are kept and a portion is missing. This sample has about 300,000 clones, with 85% to 90% found just once. Sequencing was performed on peripheral blood. The receptors stem from a woman in her 30s with COVID-19, enrolled during active disease.

V and J are TRBV28 and TRBJ2-2, with a possible D match to TRBD2 (6 bases). The CDR3 is 16 residues long. Germline CDR1 MDHEN, CDR2 SYDVKM. Trimming cost V 6 bases and J 7 bases, with 21 bases left between them. CDR3 protein: CASSPLYYVGGGELFF. CDR3 DNA sequence: TGTGCCAGCAGCCCCCTATACTACGTCGGGGGCGGGGAGCTGTTTTTT.

The chain employs TRBV7-2 and TRBJ1-6; D is uncertain. Trimming cost V 1 base and J 10 bases, with 8 bases left between them. Per germline, CDR1 SGHTA and CDR2 FQGNSA. There are 13 residues in the CDR3. The CDR3 DNA reads TGTGCCAGCAGCTTAGAGAGGGAATCACCCCTCCACTTT. Translating gives CASSLERESPLHF.

This chain connects TRBV30 to TRBJ1-2; D may be TRBD1 (6 bases). CDR1 and CDR2 (germline): GTSNPN, SVGIG (reference sequence). This CDR3 spans 13 amino acids. Trimming stripped 0 bases from V and 4 bases from J, with 9 bases between. The CDR3 nucleotides read TGTGCCTGGAGTGTACAACAGGGCTATGGCTACACCTTC. It yields the protein CAWSVQQGYGYTF.

V gene TRBV6-1 combines with J gene TRBJ1-2; D is undetermined. In germline, CDR1 is MNHNS, CDR2 SASEGT. CDR3 length: 12 amino acids. Trimming cost V 1 base and J 8 bases, with 8 bases left between them. The CDR3 DNA follows: TGTGCCAGCAGTGAAGTTGTTCCAGGCTACACCTTC. Translating it yields CASSEVVPGYTF.

The chain combines TRBV4-3 with TRBJ1-5; D unclear. Between the trimmed V and J ends, which lost 0 bases and 2 bases, there was a span of 17 bases. Germline V gene lookup returns CDR1 LGHNA and CDR2 YSLEER. The CDR3 is 18 amino acids. The CDR3 region has the DNA TGCGCCAGCAGCCAAGACTGCTCGGGAGGTCCGGGCAATCAGCCCCAGCATTTT. Its protein product is CASSQDCSGGPGNQPQHF.

Of note for this clone: Other DNA sequences in the sample encode the same CDR3. This chain links TRBV5-1 with TRBJ2-5; 10 nucleotides line up with TRBD2. Germline CDR1 and CDR2: SGHRS and YFSETQ. Trimming took 0 bases from V and 1 from J; bases not matched to a gene: 3. CDR3 size: 16 residues. The CDR3 DNA sequence: TGCGCCAGCAGCTTGGTAGCGGGGGGCCTCCAAGAGACCCAGTACTTC. Its translation: CASSLVAGGLQETQYF.

The rearrangement links TRBV19 to TRBJ1-2, with 9 bases lining up with TRBD1. Losses at the gene ends were 6 bases for V and 5 bases for J; bases not matched to a gene: 10. This CDR3 has 15 residues. Germline V lookup: CDR1 LNHDA, CDR2 SQIVND (reference sequence). CDR3 residues: CASSPTGTGSYGYTF. The CDR3 DNA reads TGTGCCAGTAGCCCAACCGGGACAGGGTCGTATGGCTACACCTTC.

In this sample, this clone turned up a few times. This chain uses TRBV6-4 with TRBJ2-1; 8 nucleotides align to TRBD2. Losses at the gene ends were 4 bases for V and 10 bases for J; bases not matched to a gene: 18. The V gene's germline CDR1 is MRHNA and CDR2 SNTAGT. The CDR3 runs 17 residues. CDR3 sequence: CASSGPSGAGEPREQFF. Written as DNA, the CDR3 is TGTGCCAGCAGTGGCCCCTCTGGAGCGGGGGAACCTAGGGAGCAGTTCTTC.

This chain uses TRBV5-6 with TRBJ1-2, with 8 nucleotides matching TRBD1. In germline, CDR1 is SGHDT, CDR2 YYEEEE. Unmatched junction bases numbered 6, after V lost 4 bases and J lost 4 bases. The CDR3 runs 14 residues. The CDR3 is CASSRGDRIYGYTF. The CDR3 nucleotides read TGTGCCAGCAGCCGGGGGGACAGGATCTATGGCTACACCTTC.

The chain joins TRBV27 to TRBJ1-6; D may be TRBD1 (5 bases). The CDR3 has 14 amino acids. Trimming removed 6 bases from V and 14 bases from J, with 20 bases in between. Per the germline V gene, CDR1 is MNHEY and CDR2 is SMNVEV (reference sequence). The CDR3 DNA is TGTGCCAGCAGCGTAGTCCAGGGATTCTTAGCCCTCCACTTT. Protein: CASSVVQGFLALHF.

The chain recombines TRBV6-2 or TRBV6-3 with TRBJ2-1; no reliable D call. Germline lookup yields CDR1 MNHEY and CDR2 SVGEGT. Between the trimmed V and J ends, which lost 5 bases and 8 bases, there was a span of 7 bases. The CDR3 covers 11 residues. The CDR3 DNA reads as TGTGCCAGCAGTCCGCTAGATGAGCAGTTCTTC. Translating it yields CASSPLDEQFF.

J is TRBJ2-7 and V is TRBV7-2; the match to TRBD1 covers 7 bases. The CDR3 loop spans 14 amino acids. Trimming at V came to 2 bases and at J to 2 bases, leaving 3 bases not matched to a gene. Germline CDR1 reads SGHTA; CDR2 reads FQGNSA. The CDR3 region has the DNA TGTGCCAGCAGCTTATGGGACAGTCCCTACGAGCAGTACTTC. Residues: CASSLWDSPYEQYF.

This clone came up once. The J gene is TRBJ1-1, the V gene TRBV10-3; D gene ambiguous. This CDR3 spans 13 amino acids. Trimming shortened V by 3 bases and J by 3 bases, and 8 bases separated the two germline ends. Germline V gives CDR1 ENHRY, CDR2 SYGVKD. The chain's CDR3 is CAISDSGYTEAFF. The CDR3 nucleotides are TGTGCCATCAGTGATTCAGGTTACACTGAAGCTTTCTTT.

This rearrangement joins TRBV28 to TRBJ2-7; 7 bases are shared with TRBD1. The length of the CDR3 is 13 residues. Losses at the gene ends were 8 bases for V and 3 bases for J; bases not matched to a gene: 7. The germline CDR1 and CDR2 sequences are MDHEN and SYDVKM. The CDR3 nucleotides read TGTGCCAGCCTTGGGGCAGGGGGCTACGAGCAGTACGTC. Its protein is CASLGAGGYEQYV.

This chain uses TRBV4-1 with TRBJ1-4; 10 nucleotides align to TRBD1. The V and J ends lost 3 bases and 8 bases, in that order; junction bases with no gene match: 9. From germline, CDR1 is MGHRA and CDR2 YSYEKL. The CDR3 is made up of 16 amino acids. The CDR3 region has the DNA TGCGCCAGCAGCCAGGGCCCCGGGACAGGGGACGAAAAACTGTTTTTT. Protein product: CASSQGPGTGDEKLFF.

J is TRBJ2-7 and V is TRBV30; D is unclear. Trimming removed 0 bases from V and 3 bases from J, with 9 bases in between. The length of the CDR3 is 13 residues. Germline loops: CDR1 GTSNPN, CDR2 SVGIG (reference sequence). CDR3 protein: CAWSVYASYEQYF. The CDR3 nucleotides are TGTGCCTGGAGTGTTTATGCGAGCTACGAGCAGTACTTC.

This clone was seen only once. The chain is built from TRBV4-1 and TRBJ1-5; maybe TRBD1 (6 bases). This CDR3 spans 16 amino acids. Germline loops: CDR1 MGHRA, CDR2 YSYEKL. V lost 0 bases to trimming and J lost 2 bases, with 11 bases between them. DNA for the CDR3: TGCGCCAGCAGCCAAGAGGGGGGGCATGGCAATCAGCCCCAGCATTTT. Protein sequence: CASSQEGGHGNQPQHF.

This chain connects TRBV3-1 (or the pseudogene TRBV3-2) to TRBJ2-1; TRBD2 aligns across 14 bases. J gave up 6 bases and V 2 bases, and 3 bases lay outside the gene matches. Looked up from germline, CDR1 is LGHDT and CDR2 is YNNKEL (reference sequence). The CDR3 is 16 residues long. CDR3 protein: CASSQQTSGGGNEQFF. The CDR3 DNA follows: TGTGCCAGCAGCCAACAGACTAGCGGGGGGGGCAATGAGCAGTTCTTC.

The CDR3 protein is CASTGGGFRAGELFF. CDR3 nucleotides: TGTGCCAGCACCGGGGGAGGGTTCCGGGCCGGGGAGCTGTTTTTT. The V gene is TRBV2, the J gene TRBJ2-2, with 7 bases that match TRBD2. This CDR3 region has 15 residues. Germline V gene sequence: CDR1 SNHLY, CDR2 FYNNEI. Losses at the gene ends were 7 bases for V and 6 bases for J; bases not matched to a gene: 11.

The chain recombines TRBV19 with TRBJ2-1, with TRBD1 matching over 8 bases. Germline loops: CDR1 LNHDA, CDR2 SQIVND (reference sequence). The V segment lost 6 bases and the J segment 6 bases; nucleotides outside the gene matches: 4. This CDR3 has 13 residues. The CDR3, as DNA: TGTGCCAGTAGGGACAGGGCCCCCAATGAGCAGTTCTTC. Translated: CASRDRAPNEQFF.

V and J are TRBV2 and TRBJ2-1, with 9 bases matching TRBD1. V shed 4 bases, J shed 4 bases, and the junction held 2 bases outside the gene matches. Germline CDR1 reads SNHLY; CDR2 reads FYNNEI. CDR3 size: 14 residues. The CDR3 loop is CASSGDRGYNEQFF. The CDR3 DNA is TGTGCCAGCAGTGGCGACAGGGGGTACAATGAGCAGTTCTTC.

The V gene is TRBV7-3, the J gene TRBJ2-3; the match to TRBD2 covers 8 bases. V lost 8 bases, J lost 0 bases, and 4 bases stayed unmatched. Germline V gene lookup returns CDR1 SGHTA and CDR2 FQGTGA. This CDR3 spans 14 amino acids. The DNA for the CDR3 is TGTGCCAGCGGTTCGGGGGGGAGCACAGATACGCAGTATTTT. This sequence encodes CASGSGGSTDTQYF. The full variable domain, in which reference TRBV7-3 and TRBJ2-3 provide the parts outside the CDR3, is GAGVSQTPSNKVTEKGKYVELRCDPISGHTALYWYRQSLGQGPEFLIYFQGTGAADDSGLPNDRFFAVRPEGSVSTLKIQRTERGDSAVYLCASGSGGSTDTQYFGPGTRLTVL.

The chain links TRBV9 to TRBJ1-1, with D perhaps TRBD1 (5 bases). The V end lost 6 bases, the J end lost 3 bases, and 27 bases lay between the germline ends. Germline lookup yields CDR1 SGDLS and CDR2 YYNGEE. The CDR3 is made up of 18 amino acids. CDR3 DNA sequence: TGTGCCAGCAACGTCCTAAAGGTTGTCAGGGATAAGGACACTGAAGCTTTCTTT. It encodes CASNVLKVVRDKDTEAFF.

The V call is TRBV3-1 (or the pseudogene TRBV3-2), the J call TRBJ1-6; maybe TRBD1 (6 bases). The CDR3 is 12 residues long. Trimming removed 6 bases from V and 6 bases from J, with 6 bases in between. The V gene's germline CDR1 is LGHDT and CDR2 YNNKEL (reference sequence). The CDR3 loop is CASRTGNSPLHF. The CDR3 region has the DNA TGTGCCAGCAGGACAGGTAATTCACCCCTCCACTTT.

The J gene is TRBJ2-5, the V gene TRBV11-3, with 8 bases matching TRBD1. The V segment lost 5 bases and the J segment 4 bases; nucleotides outside the gene matches: 12. This CDR3 region has 16 residues. Germline loops: CDR1 SGHNT, CDR2 YENEEA. DNA of the CDR3: TGTGCCAGCAGCAACGGGCAGGGGGCCCTAAGAGAGACCCAGTACTTC. It codes for CASSNGQGALRETQYF. The variable domain in full, completed from reference TRBV11-3 and TRBJ2-5, reads EAGVVQSPRYKIIEKKQPVAFWCNPISGHNTLYWYLQNLGQGPELLIRYENEEAVDDSQLPKDRFSAERLKGVDSTLKIQPAELGDSAVYLCASSNGQGALRETQYFGPGTRLLVL.

This chain joins TRBV9 and TRBJ2-2; D is undetermined. CDR3 length: 17 amino acids. The germline V gene encodes CDR1 SGDLS and CDR2 YYNGEE. The V gene lost 2 bases and the J gene lost 2 bases, with 16 bases spanning the gap. CDR3: CASSVSRGAFNTGELFF. CDR3 sequence (DNA): TGTGCCAGCAGCGTCTCCCGCGGAGCCTTTAACACCGGGGAGCTGTTTTTT.